These 21 T cell receptor beta chains were all obtained from the same sample, sequenced in a study of T cell repertoires in cytomegalovirus infection. The antigens of these receptors remain unknown. TCRdb reprocessed the reads via MiXCR and lists one record per CDR3 protein. Of around 130,000 distinct CDR3 sequences listed, about 24% are singletons. Sequenced material: PBMCs, sequenced either directly or after in vitro stimulation (not recorded which). The receptor set was obtained from a human donor in good health (CMV status not recorded). Some clones in this sample may be carry-over from other donors' samples.

This clonotype occurred a few times. The rearrangement joins TRBV20-1 to TRBJ1-1; 7 positions agree with TRBD1. V shed 5 bases and J 5 bases; nucleotides not matched to a gene: 11. Germline V gene sequence: CDR1 DFQATT, CDR2 SNEGSKA (reference sequence). CDR3 length: 14 residues. The CDR3 DNA reads TGCAGTGCTTCCAATGGGGACAGAGTGACTGAAGCTTTCTTT. Its protein is CSASNGDRVTEAFF.

This clonotype was observed at least ten times. The rearrangement links TRBV3-1 to TRBJ2-3; 10 nucleotides line up with TRBD2. The CDR3 spans 17 residues. CDR1 LGHDT and CDR2 YNNKEL come from the germline V gene (reference sequence). With 4 bases clipped from V and 4 bases from J, the junction kept 11 bases outside the gene matches. The chain's CDR3 is CASSPELSGRAADTQYF. The CDR3 DNA follows: TGTGCCAGCAGCCCCGAACTCAGCGGGAGGGCTGCAGATACGCAGTATTTT.

The sample holds many counts of this clonotype. The chain employs TRBV7-3 and TRBJ1-6; 8 bases agree with TRBD1. Trimming took 3 bases from V and 6 from J; bases not matched to a gene: 7. Germline CDR1 SGHTA, CDR2 FQGTGA. This CDR3 is built from 16 residues. The CDR3 reads CASSLLDRGSNSPLHF. The CDR3 DNA sequence: TGTGCCAGCAGCTTGTTAGACAGGGGAAGTAATTCACCCCTCCACTTT.

This clonotype was detected only a few times. The CDR3 DNA is TGTGCCAGTTATTCTATACGATGGGGGAACACTGAAGCTTTCTTT. Translating it yields CASYSIRWGNTEAFF. J is TRBJ1-1 and V is TRBV28, with D uncertain. This CDR3 has 15 residues. Trimming stripped 9 bases from V and 1 base from J, with 18 bases between. CDR1 is MDHEN and CDR2 is SYDVKM in the germline V gene.

This clonotype was counted at least ten times. The chain combines TRBV27 with TRBJ1-4; TRBD1 is a possible D gene (5 bases). Between the trimmed V and J ends, which lost 6 bases and 5 bases, there was a span of 13 bases. CDR1 and CDR2 from the germline V gene are MNHEY and SMNVEV (reference sequence). The CDR3 has 14 residues. The DNA of the CDR3 is TGTGCCAGCAGCTGGAAGACAGAGAATGAAAAACTGTTTTTT. Translating it yields CASSWKTENEKLFF.

To note about this clonotype: This CDR3 fails to terminate in the conserved phenylalanine or tryptophan, so it likely reflects a read error. Because the CDR3's place on the DNA is in doubt, the DNA is left out and the CDR3 is given as listed by TCRdb. V usage is TRBV19 and J usage is TRBJ2-1; the tabulated D call, TRBD1, remains unverified against the DNA. The CDR3 sequence runs 13 residues, both termini included. Germline loops: CDR1 LNHDA, CDR2 SQIVND (reference sequence). The CDR3 is CASSTLQGYRGAI.

This clonotype occurred many times. V and J are TRBV28 and TRBJ1-6; D is ambiguous. There are 15 residues in the CDR3. In germline, CDR1 is MDHEN, CDR2 SYDVKM. V gave up 2 bases and J gave up 5 bases, with 10 bases separating them. The CDR3 nucleotides are TGTGCCAGCAGTTTAAGAGGAATACATAATTCACCCCTCCACTTT. This gives the protein CASSLRGIHNSPLHF.

This clonotype was seen at least ten times. The V call is TRBV6-1, the J call TRBJ2-7; D not resolved. The CDR3 extends over 12 amino acids. Trimming removed 7 bases at V and 6 bases at J, with 13 bases between. Per the germline V gene, CDR1 is MNHNS and CDR2 is SASEGT. The CDR3 is CASTLNLGEQYF. CDR3 bases: TGTGCCAGCACTCTAAACCTCGGCGAGCAGTACTTC.

This rearrangement joins TRBV19 to TRBJ2-7; 7 nucleotides match TRBD2. The CDR3 runs to 13 residues. Trimming removed 2 bases from V and 2 bases from J; junction bases left unmatched: 0. The V gene's germline CDR1 is LNHDA and CDR2 SQIVND (reference sequence). The CDR3 protein is CASSITSAYEQYF. CDR3 DNA: TGTGCCAGTAGTATAACTAGCGCCTACGAGCAGTACTTC.

Ten or more counts support this clonotype. The chain combines TRBV7-8 with TRBJ2-2; 15 bases agree with TRBD2. Germline V gene data show CDR1 as SGHVS and CDR2 as FQNEAQ. V shed 6 bases, J shed 1 base, and the junction held 3 bases outside the gene matches. The CDR3 consists of 17 residues. CDR3 nucleotides: TGTGCCAGCAGGCCGGGACTAGCGGGAGGGAACACCGGGGAGCTGTTTTTT. Amino acids: CASRPGLAGGNTGELFF. Variable domain in full (rest from reference TRBV7-8 and TRBJ2-2): GAGVSQSPRYKVAKRGQDVALRCDPISGHVSLFWYQQALGQGPEFLTYFQNEAQLDKSGLPSDRFFAERPEGSVSTLKIQRTQQEDSAVYLCASRPGLAGGNTGELFFGEGSRLTVL.

The CDR3 sequence: CASSPGGSSYNEQFF. The CDR3 nucleotides read TGTGCCAGCAGTCCAGGGGGGAGCTCCTACAATGAGCAGTTCTTC. J is TRBJ2-1 and V is TRBV7-2, with TRBD1 as a possible D gene (7 bases). Germline lookup yields CDR1 SGHTA and CDR2 FQGNSA. V was trimmed by 6 bases and J by 0 bases, leaving 12 bases between them. This CDR3 region has 15 residues. The entire variable domain, with the rest obtained from reference TRBV7-2 and TRBJ2-1, is as follows: GAGVSQSPSNKVTEKGKDVELRCDPISGHTALYWYRQSLGQGLEFLIYFQGNSAPDKSGLPSDRFSAERTGGSVSTLTIQRTQQEDSAVYLCASSPGGSSYNEQFFGPGTRLTVL.

As for this clonotype: One end of the junction is discordant with germline, which a read error may explain. The genes are TRBV5-4 and TRBJ1-2, with D hard to call. Germline V gives CDR1 SGHNT, CDR2 YYREEE (reference sequence). This CDR3 is built from 14 residues. CDR3 protein: CASSLEEGSDGNTF. The CDR3 coding sequence is TGTGCCAGCAGCTTGGAGGAGGGTTCAGATGGCAACACCTTC.

This clonotype appeared a few times. J is TRBJ2-3 and V is TRBV20-1; maybe TRBD2 (5 bases). Germline values: CDR1 DFQATT, CDR2 SNEGSKA (reference sequence). The CDR3 is 14 amino acids. Between the trimmed V and J ends, which lost 0 bases and 1 base, there was a span of 8 bases. Here the CDR3 DNA reads TGCAGTGCTAGAGAGACTACCGGCACAGATACGCAGTATTTT. Protein sequence: CSARETTGTDTQYF.

The rearrangement joins TRBV5-4 to TRBJ2-7, with 10 positions matching TRBD2. Germline CDR1 reads SGHNT; CDR2 reads YYREEE (reference sequence). The CDR3 spans 17 residues. V trimming: 0 bases; J trimming: 3 bases; junction bases outside the gene matches: 9. Written as DNA, the CDR3 is TGTGCCAGCAGCTTGGGTCCCGGGACTAGCGCCAGCTACGAGCAGTACTTC. Protein product: CASSLGPGTSASYEQYF.

V usage is TRBV12-3 or TRBV12-4 and J usage is TRBJ2-1, with D unresolved. Trimming stripped 5 bases from V and 15 bases from J, with 14 bases between. The CDR3 spans 11 residues. The CDR3 sequence is CASSPGTRRFF. The CDR3 DNA reads as TGTGCCAGCAGTCCTGGAACTCGGCGGTTCTTC.

The chain links TRBV6-2 or TRBV6-3 to TRBJ2-7; D is possibly TRBD1 or TRBD2 (6 bases each). Germline CDR1 MNHEY, CDR2 SVGEGT. CDR3 length: 14 residues. V was shortened by 6 bases and J by 2 bases, with 14 bases between the two germline ends. The DNA of the CDR3 is TGTGCCAGCAGGACCACAGGGACTCCCTACGAGCAGTACGTC. Translation: CASRTTGTPYEQYV.

There are a few counts of this clonotype. V usage is TRBV28 and J usage is TRBJ2-7; tentatively, D is TRBD2 (5 bases). The CDR3 covers 14 residues. V was clipped by 2 bases and J by 5 bases, with 13 bases between them. CDR1 and CDR2 (germline): MDHEN, SYDVKM. In DNA, the CDR3 is TGTGCCAGCAGTTTACCCGGGAATTCCCACGAGCAGTACTTC. Amino acids: CASSLPGNSHEQYF.

The chain joins TRBV18 to TRBJ2-3; no clear D. The CDR3 consists of 15 residues. V was shortened by 2 bases and J by 2 bases, with 11 bases between the two germline ends. Germline loops: CDR1 KGHSH, CDR2 LQKENI. CDR3 nucleotide sequence: TGTGCCAGCTCACCAATTCGGACCCTCACAGATACGCAGTATTTT. Translating gives CASSPIRTLTDTQYF.

This clonotype was counted many times. The chain carries TRBV7-2 and TRBJ2-3; 8 bases map to TRBD1. The CDR3 is 15 amino acids. V shed 4 bases, J shed 1 base, and the junction held 4 bases outside the gene matches. CDR1 and CDR2 (germline): SGHTA, FQGNSA. The CDR3, as DNA: TGTGCCAGCAGCTCCCCGGACAGGGGCACAGATACGCAGTATTTT. It encodes CASSSPDRGTDTQYF.

This clonotype was detected ten times or more. CDR3 sequence: CASRAGQLTLADTQYF. The CDR3 DNA reads TGTGCCAGCAGGGCGGGACAGCTCACGCTAGCAGATACGCAGTATTTT. This chain uses TRBV7-2 with TRBJ2-3, with a weak D call TRBD1 (7 bases). Germline lookup yields CDR1 SGHTA and CDR2 FQGNSA. The V and J ends lost 6 bases and 4 bases respectively, with 20 bases between them. The CDR3 length is 16 residues.

The chain recombines TRBV12-3 or TRBV12-4 with TRBJ1-5; D is possibly TRBD1 (5 bases). CDR3 size: 13 residues. V was clipped by 3 bases and J by 6 bases, with 9 bases between them. The CDR3 sequence: CASSLRRGQPQHF. Written as DNA, the CDR3 is TGTGCCAGCAGTTTGCGGAGGGGTCAGCCCCAGCATTTT.